The T cell receptor beta chain described here comes from a study of radiotherapy plus CTLA-4 blockade in lung cancer. In the study overall: Around 19% of enrolled patients responded objectively, and more than 30% had disease control. Whole-study findings and limits: Researchers report tumor-derived TCR clones expanding in blood after radiotherapy plus ipilimumab. Increased serum interferon-beta after radiation also reportedly predicted response strongly.

Those patients who had chemo-refractory metastatic non-small-cell lung cancer were given focal radiation along with CTLA-4 blockade through ipilimumab. As to this clone: Its cognate antigen is unknown.

The protocol was immunoSEQ multiplex PCR, while the TCRdb copy is restricted to in-frame clones and leaves out a portion. The sample records 13,000 or so clones, about 81% being singletons. The CDR3 sequence is 18 residues long. J gave up 1 base and V 2 bases, and 7 bases lay outside the gene matches. Germline CDR1 reads MNHEY; CDR2 reads SMNVEV (reference sequence). The V and J genes are TRBV27 and TRBJ1-5, with 11 bases lining up with TRBD1. The source is a human donor with non-small cell lung cancer that progressed on radiotherapy plus ipilimumab. Sequences were derived from peripheral blood, sampled from a patient treated with radiotherapy plus ipilimumab. The CDR3 coding sequence is TGTGCCAGCAGTTTAAATGGACAGGGGGCGATCAGCAATCAGCCCCAGCATTTT. It translates to CASSLNGQGAISNQPQHF.